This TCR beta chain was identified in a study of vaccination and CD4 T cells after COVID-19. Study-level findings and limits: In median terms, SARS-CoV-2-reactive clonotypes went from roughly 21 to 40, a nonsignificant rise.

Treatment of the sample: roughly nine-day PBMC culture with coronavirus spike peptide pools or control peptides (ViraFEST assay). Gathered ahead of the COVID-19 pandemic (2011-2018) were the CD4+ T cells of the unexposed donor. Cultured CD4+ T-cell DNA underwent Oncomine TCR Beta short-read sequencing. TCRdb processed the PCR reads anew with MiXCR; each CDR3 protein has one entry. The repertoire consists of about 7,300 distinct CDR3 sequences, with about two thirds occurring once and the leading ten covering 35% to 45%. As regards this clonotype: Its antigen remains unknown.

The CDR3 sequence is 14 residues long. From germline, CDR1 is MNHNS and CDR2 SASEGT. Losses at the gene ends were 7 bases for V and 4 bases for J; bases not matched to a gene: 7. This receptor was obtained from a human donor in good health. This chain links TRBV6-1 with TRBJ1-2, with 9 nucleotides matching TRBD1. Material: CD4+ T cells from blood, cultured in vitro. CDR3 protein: CASIRDRVFYGYTF. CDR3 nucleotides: TGTGCCAGCATAAGGGACAGGGTGTTCTATGGCTACACCTTC.